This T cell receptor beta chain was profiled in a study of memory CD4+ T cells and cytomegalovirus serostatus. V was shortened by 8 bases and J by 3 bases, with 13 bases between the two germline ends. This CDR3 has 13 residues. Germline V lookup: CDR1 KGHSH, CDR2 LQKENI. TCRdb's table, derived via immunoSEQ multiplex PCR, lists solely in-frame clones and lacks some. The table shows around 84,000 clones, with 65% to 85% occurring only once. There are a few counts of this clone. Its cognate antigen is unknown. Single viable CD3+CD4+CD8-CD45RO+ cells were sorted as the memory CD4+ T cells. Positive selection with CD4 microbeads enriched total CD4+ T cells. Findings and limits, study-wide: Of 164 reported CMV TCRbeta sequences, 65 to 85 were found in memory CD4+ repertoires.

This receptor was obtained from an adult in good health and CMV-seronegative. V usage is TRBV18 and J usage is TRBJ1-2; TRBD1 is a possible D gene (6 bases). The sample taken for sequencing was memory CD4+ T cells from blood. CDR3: CASQAPGDYGYTF. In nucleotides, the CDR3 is TGTGCCAGCCAAGCCCCAGGGGACTATGGCTACACCTTC.